The clone carrying this T cell receptor beta chain was recorded at least ten times. Its target is unknown. This sample was included in a study of CD8 T cells in ankylosing spondylitis. Study-wide results and caveats: Clones linked to the disease showed a CD8+ phenotype. They occurred at relatively low frequencies in peripheral blood.

Libraries for TCR beta were made by quantitative 5'-RACE with molecular barcodes. TCRdb re-derived calls from the 5' RACE reads in MiXCR, one entry per CDR3 protein. Here the sample spans 240,000 or so distinct CDR3 sequences, 8.6% being singletons. V shed 4 bases and J 0 bases; nucleotides not matched to a gene: 10. Germline V CDR1 and CDR2: SQVTM, ANQGSEA. The CDR3 totals 16 residues. The rearrangement uses TRBV29-1 and TRBJ2-5; TRBD2 matches at 8 bases. The clonotype comes from a male donor with ankylosing spondylitis or in good health (not recorded which). The sequenced material came from blood, either unsorted or a sorted T cell fraction (not recorded which). CDR3 DNA sequence: TGCAGCGTTGGGTATCTGCTAGCGGGTAACCAAGAGACCCAGTACTTC. This encodes CSVGYLLAGNQETQYF.